One and the same sample provided the 24 T cell receptor beta chains below, sequenced in a study of blood T cell repertoires in COVID-19. Using immunoSEQ multiplex PCR, the repertoire was profiled, and TCRdb retains in-frame clones only, with some absent. Of some 140,000 clones listed, 84% are singletons. Input material: PBMCs or T cells enriched from blood (not recorded which). The receptors were gathered from a man in his forties or fifties with acute COVID-19.

The genes are TRBV7-7 and TRBJ2-1, with 10 bases matching TRBD2. CDR1 SSHAT and CDR2 FNYEAQ come from the germline V gene (reference sequence). The V and J ends lost 3 bases and 8 bases, in that order; junction bases with no gene match: 4. This CDR3 has 14 amino acids. The CDR3 sequence is CASSLSGGEDEQFF. The DNA of the CDR3 is TGTGCCAGCAGCTTGAGCGGGGGGGAGGATGAGCAGTTCTTC. The full variable domain, its missing parts supplied by reference TRBV7-7 and TRBJ2-1, is GAGVSQSPRYKVTKRGQDVTLRCDPISSHATLYWYQQALGQGPEFLTYFNYEAQPDKSGLPSDRFSAERPEGSISTLTIQRTEQRDSAMYRCASSLSGGEDEQFFGPGTRLTVL.

The chain recombines TRBV4-3 with TRBJ2-3; 9 positions match TRBD2. The CDR3 loop spans 17 amino acids. Trimming took 1 base from V and 4 from J; bases not matched to a gene: 9. CDR1 is LGHNA and CDR2 is YSLEER in the germline V gene. The CDR3 loop is CASSQGGGLAGSDTQYF. CDR3 sequence (DNA): TGCGCCAGCAGCCAAGGGGGGGGACTAGCTGGCTCAGATACGCAGTATTTT.

J is TRBJ1-5 and V is TRBV18; 7 positions match TRBD1. J was trimmed by 1 base and V by 6 bases; bases with no gene match: 3. Germline-derived CDR1 and CDR2 are KGHSH and LQKENI. The CDR3 runs to 14 residues. The CDR3 loop is CASSQGQSNQPQHF. CDR3 DNA sequence: TGTGCCAGCTCCCAGGGACAGAGCAATCAGCCCCAGCATTTT.

The CDR3: CASSDSGTGGQTLHF. The CDR3 coding sequence is TGTGCCAGCAGTGATAGTGGAACCGGGGGGCAGACCCTCCACTTT. V gene TRBV6-1 combines with J gene TRBJ1-6, with D perhaps TRBD1 (6 bases). Germline CDR1 reads MNHNS; CDR2 reads SASEGT. The CDR3 spans 15 residues. V lost 3 bases and J 14 bases, leaving 20 bases between the germline ends.

The J gene is TRBJ2-7, the V gene TRBV12-3 or TRBV12-4; 9 bases align to TRBD2. CDR3 length equals 13 residues. The V segment lost 6 bases and the J segment 4 bases; nucleotides outside the gene matches: 4. CDR3 coding DNA: TGTGCCAGCAGGAGGCGGGAGGGGTACGAGCAGTACTTC. It specifies CASRRREGYEQYF.

The chain combines TRBV19 with TRBJ1-5; D is undetermined. This CDR3 has 14 residues. Germline CDR1 LNHDA, CDR2 SQIVND (reference sequence). The V and J ends lost 4 bases and 2 bases respectively, with 9 bases between them. The CDR3 reads CASSRRDGNQPQHF. CDR3 in DNA: TGTGCCAGTAGTAGGAGGGATGGCAATCAGCCCCAGCATTTT. The whole variable domain, filled in from reference TRBV19 and TRBJ1-5, reads DGGITQSPKYLFRKEGQNVTLSCEQNLNHDAMYWYRQDPGQGLRLIYYSQIVNDFQKGDIAEGYSVSREKKESFPLTVTSAQKNPTAFYLCASSRRDGNQPQHFGDGTRLSIL.

The chain is built from TRBV7-9 and TRBJ2-5; 10 bases map to TRBD1. The CDR3 extends over 15 amino acids. Trimming cost V 3 bases and J 3 bases; bases outside gene matches: 4. Germline V gene sequence: CDR1 SEHNR, CDR2 FQNEAQ (reference sequence). The CDR3 sequence: CASSFTGTGEETQYF. DNA for the CDR3: TGTGCCAGCAGCTTTACCGGGACAGGGGAAGAGACCCAGTACTTC.

J is TRBJ2-3 and V is TRBV28, with TRBD2 as a possible D gene (7 bases). Germline V gene lookup returns CDR1 MDHEN and CDR2 SYDVKM. The CDR3 length is 16 residues. V lost 4 bases and J lost 2, with 16 bases in between. The CDR3 is CASSSEEAGATDTQYF. CDR3 nucleotide sequence: TGTGCCAGCAGTTCCGAGGAGGCGGGGGCCACAGATACGCAGTATTTT.

This chain links TRBV28 with TRBJ2-3; D not certain. The germline V gene encodes CDR1 MDHEN and CDR2 SYDVKM. The CDR3 is 11 residues long. The V end lost 7 bases, the J end lost 3 bases, and 5 bases lay between the germline ends. In nucleotides, the CDR3 is TGTGCCAGCACCTCTACAGATACGCAGTATTTT. It codes for CASTSTDTQYF.

The CDR3 DNA is TGTGCCAGCAGCTTGGGGGGGTGGATGGAAGAGACCCAGTACTTC. Its translation: CASSLGGWMEETQYF. The V call is TRBV7-9, the J call TRBJ2-5; 7 nucleotides align to TRBD2. The CDR3 runs 15 residues. The germline gives CDR1 SEHNR, CDR2 FQNEAQ (reference sequence). V shed 3 bases, J shed 3 bases, and the junction held 7 bases outside the gene matches.

V usage is TRBV19 and J usage is TRBJ2-4; no clear D. V shed 5 bases and J shed 7 bases, with 12 bases lying between them. The CDR3 is 13 amino acids. Looked up from germline, CDR1 is LNHDA and CDR2 is SQIVND (reference sequence). The CDR3 sequence: CASSPQTVNIQYF. CDR3 sequence (DNA): TGTGCCAGTAGTCCGCAAACAGTGAACATTCAGTACTTC.

V is TRBV28 and J is TRBJ2-1; possible D gene TRBD2, 6 bases. Germline V lookup: CDR1 MDHEN, CDR2 SYDVKM. Deletions cut 3 bases from V and 2 bases from J, with 20 bases between. This CDR3 comprises 18 residues. The CDR3 loop reads CASSFGSFGRDTYNEQFF. The CDR3 coding sequence is TGTGCCAGCAGTTTCGGGTCCTTTGGGCGGGATACCTACAATGAGCAGTTCTTC.

This chain joins TRBV9 and TRBJ2-7, with D possibly matching TRBD1 (6 bases). The germline CDR1 and CDR2 sequences are SGDLS and YYNGEE. V was trimmed by 0 bases and J by 4 bases, leaving 20 bases between them. The CDR3 runs 17 residues. This chain's CDR3 is CASSVARVGAAEYEQYF. DNA of the CDR3: TGTGCCAGCAGCGTAGCTAGGGTGGGGGCGGCTGAATACGAGCAGTACTTC.

This clone was recorded once. CDR3 nucleotide sequence: TGTGCCAGCAGTTTAGCGGCCAGCTCCTACAATGAGCAGTTCTTC. Its translation is CASSLAASSYNEQFF. J is TRBJ2-1 and V is TRBV27, with D unclear. CDR3 length: 15 residues. V lost 2 bases, J lost 0 bases, and 8 bases lay in between. Germline-derived CDR1 and CDR2 are MNHEY and SMNVEV (reference sequence).

This sequence joins TRBV5-5 and TRBJ2-5; 8 nucleotides line up with TRBD1. This CDR3 is 17 amino acids long. V lost 2 bases to trimming and J lost 5 bases; unmatched junction nucleotides: 14. In germline, CDR1 is SGHKS, CDR2 YYEKEE (reference sequence). The CDR3 is CASSFGLRQGARETQYF. The CDR3 bases are TGTGCCAGCAGCTTCGGTCTACGGCAGGGGGCCCGTGAGACCCAGTACTTC.

V usage is TRBV6-5 and J usage is TRBJ2-7, with 10 bases matching TRBD1. Germline loops: CDR1 MNHEY, CDR2 SVGAGI. This CDR3 contains 15 residues. V shed 6 bases and J 3 bases; nucleotides not matched to a gene: 8. For the CDR3, the DNA is TGTGCCAGCAGCGGTCGGGACAGGGGTAACTACGAGCAGTACTTC. Translating gives CASSGRDRGNYEQYF.

This rearrangement joins TRBV3-1 (or the pseudogene TRBV3-2) to TRBJ2-2, with D hard to call. Germline V lookup: CDR1 LGHDT, CDR2 YNNKEL (reference sequence). V lost 5 bases and J lost 1, with 8 bases in between. The CDR3 sequence is 14 residues long. CDR3 region: CASSSYGNTGELFF. The CDR3 bases are TGTGCCAGCAGCTCCTACGGGAACACCGGGGAGCTGTTTTTT.

The V gene is TRBV4-3, the J gene TRBJ1-2; weak D call: TRBD1 (6 bases). Germline values: CDR1 LGHNA, CDR2 YSLEER. Deletions cut 0 bases from V and 7 bases from J, with 15 bases between. CDR3 length: 15 amino acids. The CDR3 loop is CASSQEVPTGGGYTF. The CDR3 DNA follows: TGCGCCAGCAGCCAAGAAGTACCGACAGGAGGTGGCTACACCTTC.

In its sample, this clone was seen once. The genes are TRBV7-9 and TRBJ2-3; 10 positions match TRBD1. Germline-derived CDR1 and CDR2 are SEHNR and FQNEAQ (reference sequence). The V gene end was trimmed by 9 bases and the J gene end by 1 base; junction bases not matched to a gene: 4. The CDR3 is 14 amino acids. CDR3 nucleotides: TGTGCCAGAAGCGGGACAGGGGGCACAGATACGCAGTATTTT. Its translation: CARSGTGGTDTQYF.

The chain joins TRBV27 to TRBJ2-5, with 8 bases matching TRBD2. The junction had 14 bases not matched to a gene; V was cut back by 3 bases and J by 2 bases. CDR3 length: 18 amino acids. Germline loops: CDR1 MNHEY, CDR2 SMNVEV (reference sequence). The CDR3 DNA sequence: TGTGCCAGCAGTTTTTCTAGCGGGCCTAATAAACTACAAGAGACCCAGTACTTC. It encodes CASSFSSGPNKLQETQYF.

This chain connects TRBV12-3 or TRBV12-4 to TRBJ2-3, with unresolved D. This CDR3 has 12 residues. V was pared by 10 bases and J by 6 bases, with 14 bases between. CDR3 region: CATSGGLDTQYF. In nucleotides, the CDR3 is TGTGCCACCTCCGGCGGATTGGATACGCAGTATTTT.

The chain links TRBV19 to TRBJ1-4; D ambiguous. The CDR3 has 14 residues. With 3 bases removed from V and 4 bases from J, the gap between germline ends came to 9 bases. CDR1 LNHDA and CDR2 SQIVND come from the germline V gene (reference sequence). As DNA, the CDR3 is TGTGCCAGTAGTATGTCGAGGCTTAATGAAAAACTGTTTTTT. Amino acid sequence: CASSMSRLNEKLFF.

The CDR3 sequence is CASSLDRGGYGYTF. The DNA for the CDR3 is TGTGCCAGCAGCTTGGACAGGGGCGGGTATGGCTACACCTTC. The chain uses TRBV5-5 and TRBJ1-2; 7 nucleotides match TRBD1. The germline V gene encodes CDR1 SGHKS and CDR2 YYEKEE (reference sequence). CDR3 length: 14 amino acids. Trimming removed 0 bases from V and 5 bases from J; junction bases left unmatched: 4.

The chain is built from TRBV30 and TRBJ2-1; D is unclear. Deletions cut 0 bases from V and 2 bases from J, with 8 bases between. In germline, CDR1 is GTSNPN, CDR2 SVGIG (reference sequence). This CDR3 is built from 14 residues. DNA for the CDR3: TGTGCCTGGAGTGTAGGCGGAACCTACAATGAGCAGTTCTTC. It yields the protein CAWSVGGTYNEQFF.